The clone carrying this T cell receptor beta chain was seen only a few times. The antigen is unknown. The data were taken from a study of early T cells in non-severe SARS-CoV-2 infection. Study-level information: Chains from this unsorted whole-blood bulk RNA could not be paired. Study-level results: Sequences matched to VDJdb favored anti-spike CD8 responses, while private and CD4 specificities were missed.

Individual cDNA molecules each received unique molecular identifiers attached to them. TCRdb itself ran the 5' RACE reads through MiXCR, one entry per CDR3 protein. The data contain more than 65,000 distinct CDR3 sequences, 9.5% to 15% of them seen just once; the ten biggest clones take up 2.7%. The source was whole blood, collected at baseline. The clonotype originates from an adult who was a healthcare worker with PCR-confirmed SARS-CoV-2 infection or an uninfected control (not recorded which).

This chain's CDR3 is CASSERSGAHYGYTF. Written as DNA, the CDR3 is TGTGCCAGCAGTGAAAGGAGTGGAGCTCACTATGGCTACACCTTC. The chain links TRBV6-1 to TRBJ1-2; D not certain. The CDR3 contains 15 residues. CDR1 is MNHNS and CDR2 is SASEGT in the germline V gene. V shed 2 bases and J shed 3 bases, with 13 bases lying between them.